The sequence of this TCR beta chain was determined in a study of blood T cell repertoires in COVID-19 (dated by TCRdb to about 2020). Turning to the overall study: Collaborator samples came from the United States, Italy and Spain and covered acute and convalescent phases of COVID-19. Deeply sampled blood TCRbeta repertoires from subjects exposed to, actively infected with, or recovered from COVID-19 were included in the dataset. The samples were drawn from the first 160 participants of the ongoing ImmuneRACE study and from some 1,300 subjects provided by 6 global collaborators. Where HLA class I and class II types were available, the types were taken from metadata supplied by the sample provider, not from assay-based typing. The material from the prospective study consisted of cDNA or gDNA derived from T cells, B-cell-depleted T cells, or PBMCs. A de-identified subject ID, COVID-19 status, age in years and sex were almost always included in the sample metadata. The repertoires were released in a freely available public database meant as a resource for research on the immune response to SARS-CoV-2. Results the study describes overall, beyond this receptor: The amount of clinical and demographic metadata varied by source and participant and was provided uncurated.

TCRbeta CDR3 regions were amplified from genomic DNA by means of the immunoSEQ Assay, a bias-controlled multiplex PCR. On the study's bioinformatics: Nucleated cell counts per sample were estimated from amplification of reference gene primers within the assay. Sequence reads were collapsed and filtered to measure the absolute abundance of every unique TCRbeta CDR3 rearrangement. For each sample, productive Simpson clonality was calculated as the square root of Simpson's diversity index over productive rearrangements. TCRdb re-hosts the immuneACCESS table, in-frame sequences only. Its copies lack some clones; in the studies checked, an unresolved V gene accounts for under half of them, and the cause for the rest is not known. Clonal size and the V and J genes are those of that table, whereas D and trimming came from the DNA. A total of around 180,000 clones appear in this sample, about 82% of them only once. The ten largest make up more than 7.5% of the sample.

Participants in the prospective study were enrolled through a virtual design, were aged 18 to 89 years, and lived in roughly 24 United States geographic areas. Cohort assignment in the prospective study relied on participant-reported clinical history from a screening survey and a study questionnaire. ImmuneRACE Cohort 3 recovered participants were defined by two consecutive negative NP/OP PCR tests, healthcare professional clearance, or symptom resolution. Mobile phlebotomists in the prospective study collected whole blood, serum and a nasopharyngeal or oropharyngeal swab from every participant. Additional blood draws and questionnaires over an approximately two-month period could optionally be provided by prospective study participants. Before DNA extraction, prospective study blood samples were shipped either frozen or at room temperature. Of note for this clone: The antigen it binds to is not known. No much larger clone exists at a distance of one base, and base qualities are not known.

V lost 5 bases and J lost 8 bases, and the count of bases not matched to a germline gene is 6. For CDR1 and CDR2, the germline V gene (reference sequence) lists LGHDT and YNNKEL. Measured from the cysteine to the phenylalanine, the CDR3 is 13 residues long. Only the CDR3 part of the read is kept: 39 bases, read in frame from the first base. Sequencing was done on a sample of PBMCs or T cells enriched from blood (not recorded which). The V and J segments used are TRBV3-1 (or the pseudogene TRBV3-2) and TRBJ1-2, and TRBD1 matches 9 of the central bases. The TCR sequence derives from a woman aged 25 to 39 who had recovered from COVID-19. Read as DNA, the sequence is TGTGCCAGCAGCTTGGACAGGGGCGGCGGCTACACCTTC. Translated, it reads CASSLDRGGGYTF.